This TCR beta chain was recovered during a study of spatial heterogeneity in lung cancer. Germline-derived CDR1 and CDR2 are SEHNR and FQNEAQ (reference sequence). Trimming took off 7 bases at V and 0 bases at J, with 5 bases between the two ends. The CDR3 extends over 12 amino acids. Stated time point: sample taken at primary tumor resection. Material for sequencing was whole RNA from tumor, nontumor lung or frozen PBMC, left unsorted. TCRdb redid the calling of the 5' RACE reads with MiXCR, one entry per CDR3 protein. In the table there are about 25,000 distinct CDR3 sequences, 6.9% of which are singletons.

Specimen: PBMCs, collected at surgery. The chain employs TRBV7-9 and TRBJ2-3; D uncertain. The TCR was taken from a male donor with early-stage non-small cell lung cancer. The CDR3 loop reads CASTTSTDTQYF. CDR3 DNA sequence: TGTGCCAGCACCACGAGCACAGATACGCAGTATTTT. The whole variable domain, filled in from reference TRBV7-9 and TRBJ2-3, reads DTGVSQNPRHKITKRGQNVTFRCDPISEHNRLYWYRQTLGQGPEFLTYFQNEAQLEKSRLLSDRFSAERPKGSFSTLEIQRTEQGDSAMYLCASTTSTDTQYFGPGTRLTVL.